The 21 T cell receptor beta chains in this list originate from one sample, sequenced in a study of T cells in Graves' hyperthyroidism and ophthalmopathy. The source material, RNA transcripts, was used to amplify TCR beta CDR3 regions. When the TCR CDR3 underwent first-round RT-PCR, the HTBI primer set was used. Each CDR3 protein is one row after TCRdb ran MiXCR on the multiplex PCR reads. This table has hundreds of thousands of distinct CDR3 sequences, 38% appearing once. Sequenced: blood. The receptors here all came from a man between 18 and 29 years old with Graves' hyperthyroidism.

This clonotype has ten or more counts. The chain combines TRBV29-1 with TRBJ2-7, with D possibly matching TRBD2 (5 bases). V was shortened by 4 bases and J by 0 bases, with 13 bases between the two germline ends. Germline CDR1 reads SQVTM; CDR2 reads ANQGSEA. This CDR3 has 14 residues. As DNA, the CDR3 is TGCAGCGTTGCTGGGAGTCGAGTCTCCTACGAGCAGTACTTC. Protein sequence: CSVAGSRVSYEQYF.

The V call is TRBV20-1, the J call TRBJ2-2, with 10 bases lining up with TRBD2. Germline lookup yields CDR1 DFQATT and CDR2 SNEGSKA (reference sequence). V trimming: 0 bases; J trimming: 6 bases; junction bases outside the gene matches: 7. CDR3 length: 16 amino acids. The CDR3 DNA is TGCAGTGCTAGAGATGGGGCTAGCGGGAGAGCCGGGGAGCTGTTTTTT. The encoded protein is CSARDGASGRAGELFF.

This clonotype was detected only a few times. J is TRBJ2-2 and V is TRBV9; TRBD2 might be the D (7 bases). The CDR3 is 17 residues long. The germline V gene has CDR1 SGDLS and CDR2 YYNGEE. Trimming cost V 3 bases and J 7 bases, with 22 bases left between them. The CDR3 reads CASSGTGGGPLDGELFF. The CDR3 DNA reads TGTGCCAGCAGCGGGACTGGGGGGGGGCCCCTCGACGGGGAGCTGTTTTTT.

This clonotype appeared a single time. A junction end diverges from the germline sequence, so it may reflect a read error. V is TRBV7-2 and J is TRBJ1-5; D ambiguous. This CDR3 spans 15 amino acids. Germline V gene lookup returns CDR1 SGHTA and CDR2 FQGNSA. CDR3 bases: TGCGCCAGCAGCCAAGATTATGGGGTTGATCAGCCCCAGCATTTT. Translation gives CASSQDYGVDQPQHF.

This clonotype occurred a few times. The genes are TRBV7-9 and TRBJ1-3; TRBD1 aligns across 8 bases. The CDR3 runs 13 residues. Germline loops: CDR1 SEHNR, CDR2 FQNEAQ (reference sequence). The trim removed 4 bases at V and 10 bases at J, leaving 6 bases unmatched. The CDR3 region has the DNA TGTGCCAGCAGCTGGGGACAGGAAAATACCATATATTTT. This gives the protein CASSWGQENTIYF. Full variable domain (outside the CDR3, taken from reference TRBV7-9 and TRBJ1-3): DTGVSQNPRHKITKRGQNVTFRCDPISEHNRLYWYRQTLGQGPEFLTYFQNEAQLEKSRLLSDRFSAERPKGSFSTLEIQRTEQGDSAMYLCASSWGQENTIYFGEGSWLTVV.

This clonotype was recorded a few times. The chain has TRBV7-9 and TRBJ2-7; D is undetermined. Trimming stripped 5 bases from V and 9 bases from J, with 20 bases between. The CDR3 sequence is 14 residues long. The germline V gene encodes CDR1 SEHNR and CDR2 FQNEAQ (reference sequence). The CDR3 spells CASSQARSHGVQYF. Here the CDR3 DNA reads TGTGCCAGCAGCCAAGCACGGTCTCATGGGGTGCAGTACTTC.

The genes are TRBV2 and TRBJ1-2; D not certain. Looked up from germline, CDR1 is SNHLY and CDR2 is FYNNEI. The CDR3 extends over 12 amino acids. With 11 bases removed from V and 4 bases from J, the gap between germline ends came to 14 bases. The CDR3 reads CAPGREGYGYTF. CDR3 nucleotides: TGTGCCCCTGGGAGGGAGGGCTATGGCTACACCTTC.

The CDR3 DNA sequence: TGCAGTGCAACGTCTCTTTCGGGGATACCAGAGACCCAGTACTTC. The encoded protein is CSATSLSGIPETQYF. V usage is TRBV20-1 and J usage is TRBJ2-5; the D gene is possibly TRBD2 (5 bases). Trimming pared 6 bases from V and 4 bases from J, leaving 21 bases between. CDR3 length: 15 residues. Germline V gene data show CDR1 as DFQATT and CDR2 as SNEGSKA (reference sequence).

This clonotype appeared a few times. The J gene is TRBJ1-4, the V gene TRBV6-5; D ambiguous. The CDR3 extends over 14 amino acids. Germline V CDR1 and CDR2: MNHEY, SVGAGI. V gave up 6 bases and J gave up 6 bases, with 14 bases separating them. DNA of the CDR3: TGTGCCAGCAGCGTTAGTCGCACTTATGAAAAACTGTTTTTT. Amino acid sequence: CASSVSRTYEKLFF.

The CDR3 DNA reads as TGTGCCAGCAGCCCGGGACTAGCGGGGGGCTCCGGGACCGGGGAGCTGTTTTTT. Protein sequence: CASSPGLAGGSGTGELFF. This chain links TRBV7-9 with TRBJ2-2, with 15 bases fitting TRBD2. The CDR3 loop spans 18 amino acids. Trimming took 5 bases from V and 5 from J; bases not matched to a gene: 9. From germline, CDR1 is SEHNR and CDR2 FQNEAQ (reference sequence).

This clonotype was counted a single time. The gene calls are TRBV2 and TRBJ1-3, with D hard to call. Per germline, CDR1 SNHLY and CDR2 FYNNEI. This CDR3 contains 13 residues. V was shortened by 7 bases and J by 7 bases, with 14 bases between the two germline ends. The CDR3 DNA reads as TGTGCCAGCACCAAGGGCCAGGCGAACACCATATATTTT. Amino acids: CASTKGQANTIYF.

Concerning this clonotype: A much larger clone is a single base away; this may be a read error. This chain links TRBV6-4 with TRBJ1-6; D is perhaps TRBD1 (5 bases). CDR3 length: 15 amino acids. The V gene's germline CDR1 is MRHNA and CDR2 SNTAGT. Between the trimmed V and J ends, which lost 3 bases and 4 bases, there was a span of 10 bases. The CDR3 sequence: CASSEGRTYNSPLHF. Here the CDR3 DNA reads TGTGCCAGCAGTGAAGGGAGGACATATAATTCACCCCTCCACTTT.

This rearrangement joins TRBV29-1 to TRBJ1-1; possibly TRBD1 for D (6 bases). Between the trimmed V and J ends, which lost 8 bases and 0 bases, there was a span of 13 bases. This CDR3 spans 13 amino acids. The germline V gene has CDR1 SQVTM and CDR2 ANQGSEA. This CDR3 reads CSILDRLNTEAFF. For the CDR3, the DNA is TGCAGCATCTTGGACAGACTGAACACTGAAGCTTTCTTT. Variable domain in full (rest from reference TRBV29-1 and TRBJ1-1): SAVISQKPSRDICQRGTSLTIQCQVDSQVTMMFWYRQQPGQSLTLIATANQGSEATYESGFVIDKFPISRPNLTFSTLTVSNMSPEDSSIYLCSILDRLNTEAFFGQGTRLTVV.

The CDR3 spells CSASLPGQLTGELFF. The CDR3 coding sequence is TGCAGTGCTAGTCTACCGGGACAGCTTACCGGGGAGCTGTTTTTT. The rearrangement links TRBV20-1 to TRBJ2-2; TRBD1 matches at 7 bases. Trimming cost V 3 bases and J 5 bases; bases outside gene matches: 9. From germline, CDR1 is DFQATT and CDR2 SNEGSKA (reference sequence). CDR3 length: 15 amino acids.

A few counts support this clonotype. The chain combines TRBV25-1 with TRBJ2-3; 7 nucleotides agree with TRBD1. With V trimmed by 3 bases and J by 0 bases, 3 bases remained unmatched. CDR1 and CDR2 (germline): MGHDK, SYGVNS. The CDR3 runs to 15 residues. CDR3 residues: CASSEGTVSTDTQYF. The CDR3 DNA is TGTGCCAGCAGTGAGGGGACAGTTAGCACAGATACGCAGTATTTT.

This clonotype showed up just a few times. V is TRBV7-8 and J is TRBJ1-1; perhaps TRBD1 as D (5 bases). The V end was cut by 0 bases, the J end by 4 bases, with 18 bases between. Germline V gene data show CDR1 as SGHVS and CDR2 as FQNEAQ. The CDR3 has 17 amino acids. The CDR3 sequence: CASSLAIPGRAGTEAFF. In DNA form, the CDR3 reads TGTGCCAGCAGCTTAGCTATCCCGGGCAGGGCTGGCACTGAAGCTTTCTTT.

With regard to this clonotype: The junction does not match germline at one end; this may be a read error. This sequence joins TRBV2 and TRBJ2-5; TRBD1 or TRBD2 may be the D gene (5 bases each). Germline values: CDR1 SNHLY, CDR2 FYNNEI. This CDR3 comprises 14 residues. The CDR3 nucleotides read TGTGCCAGCAGGTCTCAGGGACCTCAAGAGACCCAGTGCTTC. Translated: CASRSQGPQETQCF.

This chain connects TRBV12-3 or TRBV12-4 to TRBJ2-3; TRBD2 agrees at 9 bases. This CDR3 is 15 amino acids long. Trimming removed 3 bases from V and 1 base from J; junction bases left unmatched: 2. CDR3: CASSFPSGGTDTQYF. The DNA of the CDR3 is TGTGCCAGCAGTTTCCCTAGCGGGGGCACAGATACGCAGTATTTT.

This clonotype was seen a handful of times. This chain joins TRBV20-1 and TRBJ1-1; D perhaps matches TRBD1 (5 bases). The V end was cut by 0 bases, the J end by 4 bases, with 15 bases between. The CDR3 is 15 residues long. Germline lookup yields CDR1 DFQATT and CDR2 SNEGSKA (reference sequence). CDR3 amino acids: CSARDLGAGGTEAFF. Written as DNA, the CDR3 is TGCAGTGCTAGAGATTTGGGCGCTGGGGGCACTGAAGCTTTCTTT.

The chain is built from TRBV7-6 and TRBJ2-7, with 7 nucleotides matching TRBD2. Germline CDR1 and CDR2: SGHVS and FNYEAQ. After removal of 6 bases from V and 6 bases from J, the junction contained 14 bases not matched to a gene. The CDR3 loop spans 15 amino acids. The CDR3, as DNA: TGTGCCAGCAGTCCGCGTTCCGGGAGGCTAGGCGAGCAGTACTTC. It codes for CASSPRSGRLGEQYF.

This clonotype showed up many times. CDR3 bases: TGTGCCAGCGGTCTGACGGCTCAGCCCCAGCATTTT. This sequence encodes CASGLTAQPQHF. The rearrangement links TRBV6-5 to TRBJ1-5; no definite D call. Trimming took 8 bases from V and 6 from J, leaving 11 bases between them. The CDR3 runs to 12 residues. The germline CDR1 and CDR2 sequences are MNHEY and SVGAGI.